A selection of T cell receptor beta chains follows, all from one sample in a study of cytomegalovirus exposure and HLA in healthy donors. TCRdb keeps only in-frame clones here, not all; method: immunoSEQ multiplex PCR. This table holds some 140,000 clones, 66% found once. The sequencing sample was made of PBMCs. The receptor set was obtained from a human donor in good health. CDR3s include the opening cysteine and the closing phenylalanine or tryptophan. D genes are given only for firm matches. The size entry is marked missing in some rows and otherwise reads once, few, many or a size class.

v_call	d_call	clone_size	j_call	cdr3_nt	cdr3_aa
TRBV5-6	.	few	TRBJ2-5	TGTGCCAGCAGCTTGGCCCTCGGTAAAGAGACCCAGTACTTC	CASSLALGKETQYF
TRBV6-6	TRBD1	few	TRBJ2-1	TGTGCCAGCAGTCTGGACAGGGAGGTTTACAATGAGCAGTTCTTC	CASSLDREVYNEQFF
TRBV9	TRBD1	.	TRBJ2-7	TGTGCCAGCAGCGGACAGGGTGGTGGCGAGCAGTACTTC	CASSGQGGGEQYF
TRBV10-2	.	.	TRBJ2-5	TGCGCCAGCAGGCCAGGGGCAGGGGACGAAGAGACCCAGTACTTC	CASRPGAGDEETQYF
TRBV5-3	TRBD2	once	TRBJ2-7	TGTGCCAGAAGCCCGGCTAGCGGAGCCTACGAGCAGTACTTC	CARSPASGAYEQYF
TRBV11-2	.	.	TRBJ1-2	TGTGCCAGCAGCCCCTCTATGAACTATGGCTACACCTTC	CASSPSMNYGYTF
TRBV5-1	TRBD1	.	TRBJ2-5	TGCGCCAGCAGCTCACAGGGGGCGCCGGGGGAGACCCAGTACTTC	CASSSQGAPGETQYF
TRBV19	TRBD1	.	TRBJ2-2	TGTGCCAGTAGTATTTCGGGGACAGATCCCGGGGAGCTGTTTTTT	CASSISGTDPGELFF
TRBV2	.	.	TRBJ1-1	TGTGCCGGCTGGCTGGACACTGAAGCTTTCTTT	CAGWLDTEAFF
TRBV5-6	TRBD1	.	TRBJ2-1	TGTGCCAGCAGCCAACGGGACAGGTACAATGAGCAGTTCTTC	CASSQRDRYNEQFF
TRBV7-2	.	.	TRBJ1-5	TGTGCCAGCAGCTTAGGGCCCCTTAAGAGGCAGCCCCAGCATTTT	CASSLGPLKRQPQHF
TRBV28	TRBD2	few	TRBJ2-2	TGTGCCAGCAACCCTAGCGGGAGGTATGGCGGGGAGCTGTTTTTT	CASNPSGRYGGELFF
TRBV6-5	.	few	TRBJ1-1	TGTGCCAGCAGAGCGGTGGGCACTGAAGCTTTCTTT	CASRAVGTEAFF
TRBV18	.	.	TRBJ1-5	TGTGCCAGCTCTCAGTCTGTACCCGAGGGCAATCAGCCCCAGCATTTT	CASSQSVPEGNQPQHF
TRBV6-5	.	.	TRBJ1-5	TGTGCCAGCAGGCGGACAGAATATAGCAATCAGCCCCAGCATTTT	CASRRTEYSNQPQHF
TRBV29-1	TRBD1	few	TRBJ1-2	TGCAGCGTTGAAGACGGGACAGGGGTTGCTGGCTACACCTTC	CSVEDGTGVAGYTF
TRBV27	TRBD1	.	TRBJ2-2	TGTGCCAGCAGGGAGGGGGACAGGGGGCGCACCGGGGAGCTGTTTTTT	CASREGDRGRTGELFF
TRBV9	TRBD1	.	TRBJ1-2	TGTGCCAGCAGCGCCGGGACAGGGAACTATGGCTACACCTTC	CASSAGTGNYGYTF
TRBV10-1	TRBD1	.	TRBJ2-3	TGCGCCAGCAGTGCCCAGGGGGATGGCACAGATACGCAGTATTTT	CASSAQGDGTDTQYF
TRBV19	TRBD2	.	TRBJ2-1	TGTGCCAGTAGTGTGGCCCGGGACATCCCGGGACTAGCGGTCAATGAGCAGTTCTTC	CASSVARDIPGLAVNEQFF
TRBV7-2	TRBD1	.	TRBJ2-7	TGTGCCAGCAGCCAAGGGGACAGATGGGAGCAGTACTTC	CASSQGDRWEQYF
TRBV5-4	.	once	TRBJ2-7	TGTGCCAGCAGCTTGGGGTCGGGAGATTTCTACGAGCAGTACTTC	CASSLGSGDFYEQYF
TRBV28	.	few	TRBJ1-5	TGTGCCAGCAGTCAACGAGGGCAGACTCCCAATAGCAATCAGCCCCAGCATTTT	CASSQRGQTPNSNQPQHF
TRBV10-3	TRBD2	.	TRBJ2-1	TGTGCCAGTAGCGGGAGCTCCTACAATGAGCAGTTCTTC	CASSGSSYNEQFF